The 21 T cell receptor beta chains below come from one sample, sequenced in a study of PD-1 blockade in classical Hodgkin lymphoma. With no exception, relapse followed autologous stem cell transplantation in all patients, and brentuximab vedotin exposure varied. The table came from immunoSEQ multiplex PCR; TCRdb's copy has only in-frame clones and leaves some out. The sample has around 36,000 clones, 80% to 90% seen once. The sequenced sample was peripheral blood mononuclear cells (PBMCs), obtained at baseline. The receptors come from a human donor with classical Hodgkin lymphoma.

This CDR3 is CASSAQGQADTQYF. CDR3 DNA: TGTGCCAGCAGCGCACAGGGGCAGGCAGATACGCAGTATTTT. This chain uses TRBV6-6 with TRBJ2-3, with 7 bases fitting TRBD1. CDR1 and CDR2 from the germline V gene are MNHNY and SVGAGI (reference sequence). This CDR3 has 14 residues. Germline trimming cut 6 bases from V and 4 bases from J; bases unmatched to any gene: 7.

The chain is built from TRBV21-1 and TRBJ1-1; the D call TRBD1 from the table was never checked on the DNA. TRBV21-1 is listed as a pseudogene. The length of the CDR3 is 15 residues. Written as DNA, the CDR3 is TGTGCCAGCAGCAAAACCCCCCATCAGGGAAATAAAGCTTTCTTT. Encoded protein: CASSKTPHQGNKAFF.

The rearrangement links TRBV7-2 to TRBJ1-1; D is unclear. This CDR3 region has 15 residues. V was shortened by 6 bases and J by 1 base, with 15 bases between the two germline ends. Germline loops: CDR1 SGHTA, CDR2 FQGNSA. CDR3 DNA: TGTGCCAGCAGGAAAATGGGTCAGCCGAACACTGAAGCTTTCTTT. It codes for CASRKMGQPNTEAFF.

The chain's CDR3 is CASSPQGGVAKNIQYF. CDR3 coding DNA: TGTGCCAGCAGCCCGCAGGGCGGGGTAGCCAAAAACATTCAGTACTTC. V usage is TRBV7-2 and J usage is TRBJ2-4, with TRBD2 as a possible D gene (6 bases). The V and J ends lost 5 bases and 0 bases respectively, with 14 bases between them. Germline-derived CDR1 and CDR2 are SGHTA and FQGNSA. The CDR3 totals 16 residues.

The chain is built from TRBV27 and TRBJ1-1; D uncertain. From germline, CDR1 is MNHEY and CDR2 SMNVEV (reference sequence). Trimming took 1 base from V and 5 from J, leaving 11 bases between them. This CDR3 is built from 14 residues. CDR3 sequence: CASSLLAAGTEAFF. The CDR3 coding sequence is TGTGCCAGCAGTTTATTGGCGGCGGGGACTGAAGCTTTCTTT.

This clone appeared a single time. This chain uses TRBV2 with TRBJ2-1; TRBD2 matches at 11 bases. Trimming took 5 bases from V and 1 from J; bases not matched to a gene: 1. CDR3 length: 15 residues. Per the germline V gene, CDR1 is SNHLY and CDR2 is FYNNEI. The CDR3 DNA is TGTGCCAGCAGTTTAGCGGGGGGGTCCTACAATGAGCAGTTCTTC. Its protein is CASSLAGGSYNEQFF. Using reference TRBV2 and TRBJ2-1 for the parts outside the CDR3, the full variable domain is EPEVTQTPSHQVTQMGQEVILRCVPISNHLYFYWYRQILGQKVEFLVSFYNNEISEKSEIFDDQFSVERPDGSNFTLKIRSTKLEDSAMYFCASSLAGGSYNEQFFGPGTRLTVL.

V is TRBV23-1 and J is TRBJ2-3, with 9 bases aligning to TRBD2. TRBV23-1 is flagged as an ORF with uncertain function. V shed 2 bases and J 0 bases; nucleotides not matched to a gene: 3. The CDR3 contains 16 residues. The DNA for the CDR3 is TGCGCCAGCAGTCAACCTACTAGCGGGAGCACAGATACGCAGTATTTT. Its protein is CASSQPTSGSTDTQYF.

This clone was picked up one time. This chain joins TRBV5-1 and TRBJ2-7, with D unclear. Trimming cost V 4 bases and J 6 bases, with 11 bases left between them. The CDR3 has 12 amino acids. CDR1 and CDR2 (germline): SGHRS, YFSETQ. In DNA, the CDR3 is TGCGCCAGCAGCCTTCCCGGAAGCGAGCAGTACTTC. Translation gives CASSLPGSEQYF.

This rearrangement joins TRBV4-1 to TRBJ2-3, with unresolved D. Trimming removed 6 bases from V and 1 base from J, with 17 bases in between. Looked up from germline, CDR1 is MGHRA and CDR2 is YSYEKL. CDR3 length equals 16 residues. CDR3 nucleotide sequence: TGCGCCAGCAGTCGAAGTACAATTGCGGGCACAGATACGCAGTATTTT. It specifies CASSRSTIAGTDTQYF.

The chain recombines TRBV19 with TRBJ1-5; perhaps TRBD1 as D (6 bases). The germline V gene has CDR1 LNHDA and CDR2 SQIVND (reference sequence). V dropped 5 bases and J dropped 5 bases, with 13 bases sitting between them. CDR3 length equals 14 residues. CDR3 nucleotide sequence: TGTGCCAGTAGTGGCCGGGACAAGGATCAGCCCCAGCATTTT. This sequence encodes CASSGRDKDQPQHF.

This clone was counted a single time. The chain recombines TRBV7-2 with TRBJ1-5; D unresolved. The CDR3 runs to 15 residues. V lost 1 base, J lost 1 base, and 8 bases lay in between. The germline V gene has CDR1 SGHTA and CDR2 FQGNSA. In DNA, the CDR3 is TGTGCCAGCAGCTTAGTCGGTTCCAGCAATCAGCCCCAGCATTTT. Amino acids: CASSLVGSSNQPQHF.

This chain uses TRBV2 with TRBJ2-1; 9 nucleotides line up with TRBD2. The V and J ends lost 2 bases and 0 bases, in that order; junction bases with no gene match: 5. Germline loops: CDR1 SNHLY, CDR2 FYNNEI. The CDR3 is made up of 17 amino acids. The CDR3 sequence is CASSEFKTSGSYNEQFF. CDR3 nucleotide sequence: TGTGCCAGCAGTGAATTCAAGACTAGCGGCTCCTACAATGAGCAGTTCTTC.

The chain is built from TRBV5-6 and TRBJ2-7; perhaps TRBD1 as D (6 bases). Trimming cost V 3 bases and J 0 bases, with 16 bases left between them. Germline V gene sequence: CDR1 SGHDT, CDR2 YYEEEE. This CDR3 contains 16 residues. The DNA of the CDR3 is TGTGCCAGCAGCTCCCGGACAGCCTCACCCTCCTACGAGCAGTACTTC. Translating gives CASSSRTASPSYEQYF.

The chain has TRBV7-3 and TRBJ2-2, with D maybe TRBD2 (6 bases). The CDR3 has 15 residues. Germline V gene lookup returns CDR1 SGHTA and CDR2 FQGTGA. V was cut by 2 bases and J by 2 bases, with 9 bases left in between. This chain's CDR3 is CASSLFSGNTGELFF. As DNA, the CDR3 is TGTGCCAGCAGCTTATTTAGCGGAAACACCGGGGAGCTGTTTTTT.

The chain employs TRBV19 and TRBJ2-5, with D uncertain. V was pared by 5 bases and J by 4 bases, with 8 bases between. Germline V gene data show CDR1 as LNHDA and CDR2 as SQIVND (reference sequence). This CDR3 is 12 amino acids long. The CDR3 nucleotides read TGTGCCAGTAGTCTGTCAGGAGAGACCCAGTACTTC. It is translated as CASSLSGETQYF. The whole variable domain, filled in from reference TRBV19 and TRBJ2-5, reads DGGITQSPKYLFRKEGQNVTLSCEQNLNHDAMYWYRQDPGQGLRLIYYSQIVNDFQKGDIAEGYSVSREKKESFPLTVTSAQKNPTAFYLCASSLSGETQYFGPGTRLLVL.

The rearrangement links TRBV4-3 to TRBJ2-7, with a weak D call TRBD1 (5 bases). Trimming took 0 bases from V and 3 from J, leaving 12 bases between them. Germline V gene lookup returns CDR1 LGHNA and CDR2 YSLEER. The CDR3 runs 15 residues. The CDR3 coding sequence is TGCGCCAGCAGCCAAGATCATCCAGGGAACTACGAGCAGTACTTC. This encodes CASSQDHPGNYEQYF.

The CDR3 nucleotides read TGTGCCAGCACCAAAAATGGGGGGGGTGGAAACACCATATATTTT. Protein product: CASTKNGGGGNTIYF. This chain uses TRBV6-5 with TRBJ1-3; tentatively, D is TRBD1 (5 bases). V lost 7 bases and J lost 3, with 16 bases in between. CDR1 MNHEY and CDR2 SVGAGI come from the germline V gene. The CDR3 is 15 amino acids.

The rearrangement links TRBV10-3 to TRBJ1-4; D perhaps matches TRBD1 (5 bases). Germline CDR1 is ENHRY and CDR2 is SYGVKD. This CDR3 has 15 residues. The V gene lost 0 bases and the J gene lost 3 bases, with 8 bases spanning the gap. CDR3 sequence: CAISESGGANEKLFF. CDR3 bases: TGTGCCATCAGTGAGTCGGGGGGAGCTAATGAAAAACTGTTTTTT.

The chain uses TRBV18 and TRBJ1-1; TRBD1 agrees at 10 bases. This CDR3 is built from 15 residues. Germline V CDR1 and CDR2: KGHSH, LQKENI. V was pared by 5 bases and J by 3 bases, with 6 bases of the junction left unmatched. In nucleotides, the CDR3 is TGTGCCAGCTCATCGACCGGGACAGGGGACACTGAAGCTTTCTTT. It codes for CASSSTGTGDTEAFF. The whole variable domain, remainder taken from reference TRBV18 and TRBJ1-1, is NAGVMQNPRHLVRRRGQEARLRCSPMKGHSHVYWYRQLPEEGLKFMVYLQKENIIDESGMPKERFSAEFPKEGPSILRIQQVVRGDSAAYFCASSSTGTGDTEAFFGQGTRLTVV.

This clone is judged medium-sized. This sequence joins TRBV7-9 and TRBJ2-2, with no clear D. Germline CDR1 and CDR2: SEHNR and FQNEAQ (reference sequence). The CDR3 is 13 residues long. V was shortened by 3 bases and J by 4 bases, with 6 bases between the two germline ends. CDR3 nucleotides: TGTGCCAGCAGCTTCCCAGGCACCGGGGAGCTGTTTTTT. Its protein is CASSFPGTGELFF.

This sequence joins TRBV7-9 and TRBJ2-3, with 13 bases that match TRBD2. After removal of 5 bases from V and 3 bases from J, the junction contained 5 bases not matched to a gene. CDR1 is SEHNR and CDR2 is FQNEAQ in the germline V gene (reference sequence). The CDR3 has 16 residues. As DNA, the CDR3 is TGTGCCAGCAGCAGGGGACTAGCGGGGATTACAGATACGCAGTATTTT. This gives the protein CASSRGLAGITDTQYF.